This T cell receptor beta chain is drawn from a study of blood T cell repertoires in COVID-19. Study details: Acute and convalescent COVID-19 specimens originated in the United States, Italy and Spain.

Original processing notes: For nucleated cells, counts were estimated from reference gene primer amplification. TCRdb's copy holds only in-frame clones and misses some; the assay was immunoSEQ multiplex PCR. V and J calls plus clone size are reproduced from that table; the DNA served to infer D and trimming. Of about 140,000 clones listed, about 80% are singletons. V lost 5 bases to trimming and J lost 3 bases, with 19 bases between them. Germline assignment: CDR1 SGHAT and CDR2 FQDESV (reference sequence). The length of the CDR3 is 16 residues. The chain uses TRBV11-1 and TRBJ1-1; D might be TRBD1 (6 bases). Specimen: peripheral blood. The sequence was obtained from a human donor in a cohort sampled during active COVID-19. The CDR3 coding sequence is TGTGCCAGCAGCATTCTCCGTACAGGGAAATACACTGAAGCTTTCTTT. Amino acid sequence: CASSILRTGKYTEAFF.